The T cell receptor (beta chain) under discussion was sequenced for a study of T cell repertoires in aging, cancer and after chemotherapy. Rearranged V-D-J TRB sequences were amplified with a mixed TRB-A/B primer pool. One entry per CDR3 protein, called by TCRdb with MiXCR from the multiplex PCR reads. The sample has 4,000 to 4,500 distinct CDR3 sequences; about 23% are singletons. The ends lost 5 bases at V and 5 bases at J; junction bases unmatched: 6. CDR1 is LNHDA and CDR2 is SQIVND in the germline V gene (reference sequence). The CDR3 spans 14 residues. This clonotype occurred a few times. Amplification of TCR beta used genomic DNA extracted from peripheral blood.

This receptor was taken from a human donor with a solid tumor. The sequencing sample was made of blood. V gene TRBV19 combines with J gene TRBJ1-5; 7 bases match TRBD1. The CDR3 loop is CASSARDSYQPQHF. The DNA of the CDR3 is TGTGCCAGTAGTGCCCGGGACAGTTATCAGCCCCAGCATTTT.